Presented here are 7 T cell receptor beta chains from one specimen sequenced in a study of blood T cell repertoires in COVID-19 (TCRdb year 2020). Library construction relied on the immunoSEQ multiplex PCR assay. TCRdb provides this immuneACCESS table in a form limited to in-frame rearrangements. Some clones are lacking; in checked studies, under half of them reflect an unresolved V gene, and why the rest are absent is not known. Across this sample there are 200,000 to 250,000 clones, with under 90% seen only once. Of the sample, 3.5% to 4% falls within the top ten clones. The specimen sequenced was peripheral blood. The receptor source for this set is a woman older than 75 with acute or convalescent COVID-19.

The rearrangement links TRBV12-3 or TRBV12-4 to TRBJ1-5; a possible D gene is TRBD1 (5 bases). CDR3 length equals 12 residues. V lost 4 bases and J 9 bases, leaving 10 bases between the germline ends. The CDR3 DNA reads TGTGCCAGCAGTTGGGGGGTTCGGCCCCAGCATTTT. It translates to CASSWGVRPQHF.

The chain employs TRBV7-2 and TRBJ1-1, with D unclear. This CDR3 spans 13 amino acids. Germline V lookup: CDR1 SGHTA, CDR2 FQGNSA. V lost 1 base to trimming and J lost 7 bases, with 10 bases between them. The chain's CDR3 is CASSLEGRREAFF. CDR3 DNA: TGTGCCAGCAGCTTAGAAGGCAGGCGTGAAGCTTTCTTT.

The genes are TRBV28 and TRBJ1-4; D gene uncertain. Germline V gene sequence: CDR1 MDHEN, CDR2 SYDVKM. The CDR3 sequence is 15 residues long. V lost 5 bases and J lost 3, with 13 bases in between. Here the CDR3 reads CASSILGRPNEKLFF. The CDR3 coding sequence is TGTGCCAGCAGTATACTGGGCCGGCCTAATGAAAAACTGTTTTTT.

The CDR3 nucleotides are TGTGCCAGCAGCCAAGGGGGACTAGCGGAAGAGACCCAGTACTTC. It is translated as CASSQGGLAEETQYF. V usage is TRBV16 and J usage is TRBJ2-5, with TRBD2 matching 11 bases. The germline V gene has CDR1 KGHSY and CDR2 FQNENV. Trimming at V came to 2 bases and at J to 3 bases, leaving 2 bases not matched to a gene. CDR3 length equals 15 residues.

This clone was seen only a few times. The chain employs TRBV5-4 and TRBJ2-7, with D perhaps TRBD1 (6 bases). The CDR3 length is 13 residues. Germline CDR1 and CDR2: SGHNT and YYREEE (reference sequence). Trimming shortened V by 4 bases and J by 1 base, and 9 bases separated the two germline ends. CDR3 DNA sequence: TGTGCCAGCAGCGTCGGGACATCCTACGAGCAGTACTTC. Amino acid sequence: CASSVGTSYEQYF. The entire variable domain, with the rest obtained from reference TRBV5-4 and TRBJ2-7, is as follows: ETGVTQSPTHLIKTRGQQVTLRCSSQSGHNTVSWYQQALGQGPQFIFQYYREEENGRGNFPPRFSGLQFPNYSSELNVNALELDDSALYLCASSVGTSYEQYFGPGTRLTVT.

V usage is TRBV3-1 (or the pseudogene TRBV3-2) and J usage is TRBJ1-3; no reliable D call. Germline V gene lookup returns CDR1 LGHDT and CDR2 YNNKEL (reference sequence). The CDR3 is 13 amino acids. V shed 4 bases and J shed 4 bases, with 8 bases lying between them. DNA of the CDR3: TGTGCCAGCAGCCTCAACAGCGGAAACACCATATATTTT. Its translation: CASSLNSGNTIYF.

The table lists this clone with a count of one. The chain is built from TRBV6-5 and TRBJ1-6; 7 bases are a match to TRBD1. CDR3 length: 15 amino acids. V lost 6 bases, J lost 6 bases, and 8 bases stayed unmatched. Germline assignment: CDR1 MNHEY and CDR2 SVGAGI. The CDR3 is CASRITGAVNSPLHF. CDR3 coding DNA: TGTGCCAGCAGGATCACAGGGGCTGTTAATTCACCCCTCCACTTT.